These T cell receptor beta chains were read from a single sample in a study of cytomegalovirus exposure and HLA in healthy donors. Produced via immunoSEQ multiplex PCR; TCRdb's table is partial and in-frame only. Of 65,000 to 90,000 clones listed, approximately 75% are singletons. Sequenced: PBMCs. The receptors stem from a man aged 55-75 years in good health and CMV-seronegative. CDR3s include the opening cysteine and the closing phenylalanine or tryptophan. Each record gives: clone size, CDR3 length, D gene, V gene, J gene, CDR3 DNA, CDR3 protein. D genes are given only for firm matches. Size is omitted from some rows. Given values are once, few, many or a class for expanded clones.

size: few
length: 13
D: NA
V: TRBV7-2
J: TRBJ1-1
DNA: TGTGCCAGCAGCTTATTCGTCCGGACTGAAGCTTTCTTT
CDR3: CASSLFVRTEAFF

size: NA
length: 16
D: NA
V: TRBV2
J: TRBJ1-6
DNA: TGTGCCAGCAGTGAAAGCGCGGGACGGAACAATTCACCCCTCCACTTT
CDR3: CASSESAGRNNSPLHF

size: NA
length: 12
D: NA
V: TRBV5-5
J: TRBJ2-7
DNA: TGTGCCAGCAGCCGTCAGGGCCACGAGCAGTACTTC
CDR3: CASSRQGHEQYF

size: NA
length: 16
D: NA
V: TRBV27
J: TRBJ2-4
DNA: TGTGCCAGCAAACCACAACTAGGGCTAGCCAAAAACATTCAGTACTTC
CDR3: CASKPQLGLAKNIQYF

size: NA
length: 14
D: NA
V: TRBV6-1
J: TRBJ2-1
DNA: TGTGCCAGCAGTGAAGCGACAGTTTACAATGAGCAGTTCTTC
CDR3: CASSEATVYNEQFF

size: NA
length: 14
D: NA
V: TRBV7-9
J: TRBJ1-1
DNA: TGTGCCAGCAGCTTATTTTTACAGGGTACTGAAGCTTTCTTT
CDR3: CASSLFLQGTEAFF

size: NA
length: 13
D: NA
V: TRBV28
J: TRBJ1-6
DNA: TGTGCCTCAGTCGGGTTCGGTAATTCACCCCTCCACTTT
CDR3: CASVGFGNSPLHF

size: few
length: 16
D: TRBD2
V: TRBV6-1
J: TRBJ2-7
DNA: TGTGCCAGCAGTGGGGGACTAGCGGTTCCATCCTACGAGCAGTACTTC
CDR3: CASSGGLAVPSYEQYF

size: NA
length: 14
D: TRBD1
V: TRBV30
J: TRBJ2-3
DNA: TGTGCCTGGAGTCTGGGACAGAACACAGATACGCAGTATTTT
CDR3: CAWSLGQNTDTQYF

size: NA
length: 14
D: TRBD1
V: TRBV18
J: TRBJ2-5
DNA: TGTGCCAGCTCGCCATGGACAGGGGAGGGGACCCAGTACTTC
CDR3: CASSPWTGEGTQYF

size: NA
length: 16
D: TRBD1
V: TRBV5-6
J: TRBJ1-6
DNA: TGTGCCAGCAGCCCGTACGTAGGGGGCTTGGGTTCACCCCTCCACTTT
CDR3: CASSPYVGGLGSPLHF

size: NA
length: 15
D: TRBD1
V: TRBV14
J: TRBJ1-4
DNA: TGTGCCAGCAGCCAAGATCCGGGACAGTATGAAAAACTGTTTTTT
CDR3: CASSQDPGQYEKLFF

size: NA
length: 17
D: TRBD2
V: TRBV5-4
J: TRBJ2-1
DNA: TGTGCCAGCAGCTTGGCCAAGGGCGGGGGACTCCTCAATGAGCAGTTCTTC
CDR3: CASSLAKGGGLLNEQFF

size: NA
length: 14
D: NA
V: TRBV15
J: TRBJ2-5
DNA: TGTGCCACCAGCAGAGCTCCCAGGGAAGAGACCCAGTACTTC
CDR3: CATSRAPREETQYF

size: NA
length: 15
D: NA
V: TRBV4-1
J: TRBJ1-2
DNA: TGCGCCAGCAGCCAAGATCCAGGATTTAACTATGGCTACACCTTC
CDR3: CASSQDPGFNYGYTF

size: NA
length: 15
D: TRBD1
V: TRBV30
J: TRBJ1-6
DNA: TGTGCCTGGAGAGTAACAGGGGACTATAATTCACCCCTCCACTTT
CDR3: CAWRVTGDYNSPLHF

size: few
length: 13
D: TRBD1
V: TRBV6-1
J: TRBJ1-5
DNA: TGTGCCAGCAACCGACAGGGCAGGCAGCCCCAGCATTTT
CDR3: CASNRQGRQPQHF

size: NA
length: 13
D: TRBD1
V: TRBV6-6
J: TRBJ1-4
DNA: TGTGCCAGCAGTTACTCAACAGGGGGCAAACTGTTTTTT
CDR3: CASSYSTGGKLFF

size: NA
length: 15
D: NA
V: TRBV11-2
J: TRBJ1-1
DNA: TGTGCCAGCAGCCCCGGAAAACAGGAGAACACTGAAGCTTTCTTT
CDR3: CASSPGKQENTEAFF

size: few
length: 14
D: NA
V: TRBV5-6
J: TRBJ1-5
DNA: TGTGCCAGCAGCTTTGCAGGGGTCGGTCAGCCCCAGCATTTT
CDR3: CASSFAGVGQPQHF

size: NA
length: 15
D: NA
V: TRBV5-6
J: TRBJ2-1
DNA: TGTGCCAGCAGCTTGGGCCCGGGGTCCTACAATGAGCAGTTCTTC
CDR3: CASSLGPGSYNEQFF

size: once
length: 13
D: NA
V: TRBV7-2
J: TRBJ2-5
DNA: TGTGCCAGCAGCTTCCAGACAACTAGTCCCCAGTACTTC
CDR3: CASSFQTTSPQYF